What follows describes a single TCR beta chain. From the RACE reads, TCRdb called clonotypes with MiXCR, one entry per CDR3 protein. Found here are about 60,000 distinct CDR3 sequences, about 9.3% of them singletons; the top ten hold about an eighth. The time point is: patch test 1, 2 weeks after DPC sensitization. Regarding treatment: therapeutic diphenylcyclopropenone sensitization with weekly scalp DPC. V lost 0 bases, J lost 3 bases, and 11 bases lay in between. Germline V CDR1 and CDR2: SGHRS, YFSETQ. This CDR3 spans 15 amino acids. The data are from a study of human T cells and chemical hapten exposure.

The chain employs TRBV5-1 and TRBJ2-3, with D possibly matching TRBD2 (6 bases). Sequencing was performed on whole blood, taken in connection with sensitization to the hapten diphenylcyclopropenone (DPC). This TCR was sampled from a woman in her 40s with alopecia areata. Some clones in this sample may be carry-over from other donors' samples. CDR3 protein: CASSLVAGKTDTQYF. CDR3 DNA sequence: TGCGCCAGCAGCTTGGTTGCGGGGAAAACAGATACGCAGTATTTT.